This TCR beta chain is drawn from a study of patients and donors after allogeneic stem cell transplantation. A few counts support this clonotype. The CDR3 spans 15 residues. Per germline, CDR1 SGHRS and CDR2 YFSETQ. V lost 0 bases to trimming and J lost 7 bases, with 13 bases between them. TCRdb processed the RT-PCR reads anew with MiXCR; each CDR3 protein has one entry. The sample yields roughly 200,000 distinct CDR3 sequences, more than 35% seen once. The chain combines TRBV5-1 with TRBJ2-2; D uncertain. This receptor was taken from a human donor who was either an allogeneic HSCT recipient or a stem cell or donor lymphocyte infusion donor (not recorded which). It is not recorded whose cells these are; they may come from a transplant donor. The material sequenced was blood, either unsorted or a sorted T cell fraction (not recorded which). This CDR3 reads CASSLDLLRGGELFF. The CDR3 DNA reads as TGCGCCAGCAGCTTGGATCTACTTCGAGGCGGGGAGCTGTTTTTT.